The rows below give T cell receptor beta chains drawn from one sample of a study of tumor-infiltrating lymphocytes in primary liver carcinoma. TCRdb redid the calling of the multiplex PCR reads with MiXCR, one entry per CDR3 protein. The sample records approximately 330,000 distinct CDR3 sequences, approximately 64% being singletons. Material for sequencing was peripheral blood. The receptors stem from a man aged 40-49 years with primary liver carcinoma and hepatitis B virus infection. The CDR3 runs from the conserved cysteine through the conserved F or W. Fields, in order: D gene, clone size, CDR3 length, J gene, V gene, CDR3 DNA, CDR3 protein. D genes are given only for firm matches. Only some rows state a clone size, as once, few, many or a class for expanded clones.

d_gene: -; abundance: -; len: 17; j_gene: TRBJ2-2; v_gene: TRBV11-3; CDR3nt: TGTGCCAGCAGCTCGATAGCCCGGGACGGAGAACACCGGGAGCTGCTTTTT; CDR3aa: CASSSIARDGEHRELLF
d_gene: -; abundance: many; len: 13; j_gene: TRBJ1-5; v_gene: TRBV6-6; CDR3nt: TGTGCCAGCAGTTATTTGGGAACTCAGCCCCAGCATTTT; CDR3aa: CASSYLGTQPQHF
d_gene: TRBD2; abundance: few; len: 17; j_gene: TRBJ2-7; v_gene: TRBV4-1; CDR3nt: TGCGCCAGCAGCCAAGATATGACTAGCCCCTCCTCCTACGAGCAGTACTTC; CDR3aa: CASSQDMTSPSSYEQYF
d_gene: -; abundance: -; len: 15; j_gene: TRBJ2-3; v_gene: TRBV12-3/TRBV12-4; CDR3nt: TGTGCCAGCAGTCCACTAGCAGGATCCACAGATATGCAGTATTTT; CDR3aa: CASSPLAGSTDMQYF
d_gene: -; abundance: -; len: 16; j_gene: TRBJ2-3; v_gene: TRBV4-2; CDR3nt: TGTGCCAACAGCCAAGATTTAACTAGTGGGATTGATACGCAGTATTTT; CDR3aa: CANSQDLTSGIDTQYF
d_gene: TRBD1; abundance: many; len: 15; j_gene: TRBJ2-4; v_gene: TRBV6-6; CDR3nt: TGTGCCAGCAGTGGGACAGGGGCGGCCAAAAACATTCAGTACTTC; CDR3aa: CASSGTGAAKNIQYF
d_gene: -; abundance: many; len: 12; j_gene: TRBJ1-1; v_gene: TRBV29-1; CDR3nt: TGCAGCGTTTGCCAGGGGAACACTGAAGCTTTCTTT; CDR3aa: CSVCQGNTEAFF
d_gene: -; abundance: many; len: 14; j_gene: TRBJ2-7; v_gene: TRBV5-5; CDR3nt: TGTGCCAGCAGCCCGGACCCGTTAGGGGACGAGCAGTACTTC; CDR3aa: CASSPDPLGDEQYF
d_gene: -; abundance: -; len: 17; j_gene: TRBJ2-2; v_gene: TRBV11-2; CDR3nt: TGTGCCAGCAACTCCTATACGAGACCCACGAACACCGGGGAGCTGTTTTTT; CDR3aa: CASNSYTRPTNTGELFF
d_gene: -; abundance: -; len: 11; j_gene: TRBJ2-1; v_gene: TRBV6-1; CDR3nt: TGTGCCAGCAGTACCCGACAGGCACGGTTCTTC; CDR3aa: CASSTRQARFF
d_gene: -; abundance: -; len: 12; j_gene: TRBJ2-7; v_gene: TRBV11-2; CDR3nt: TGTGCCAGCGCGGGTTTCTCCTACTACCAGTACTTC; CDR3aa: CASAGFSYYQYF
d_gene: TRBD2; abundance: few; len: 17; j_gene: TRBJ2-5; v_gene: TRBV10-3; CDR3nt: TGTGCCATCAGTGAGACTCTAGCGGGAGCGGGGCAAGAGACCCAGTACTTC; CDR3aa: CAISETLAGAGQETQYF